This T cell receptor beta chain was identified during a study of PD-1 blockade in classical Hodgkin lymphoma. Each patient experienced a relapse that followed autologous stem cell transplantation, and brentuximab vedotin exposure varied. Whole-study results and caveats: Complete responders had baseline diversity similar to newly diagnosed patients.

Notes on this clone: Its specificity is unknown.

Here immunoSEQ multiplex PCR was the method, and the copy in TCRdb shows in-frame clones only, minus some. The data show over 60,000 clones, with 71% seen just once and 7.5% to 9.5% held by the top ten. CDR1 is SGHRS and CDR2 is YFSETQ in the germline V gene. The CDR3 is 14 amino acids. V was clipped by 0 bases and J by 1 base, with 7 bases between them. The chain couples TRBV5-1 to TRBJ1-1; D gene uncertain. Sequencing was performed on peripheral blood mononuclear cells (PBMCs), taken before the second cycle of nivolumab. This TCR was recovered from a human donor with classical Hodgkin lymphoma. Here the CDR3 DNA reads TGCGCCAGCAGCTTGGCCCAGACGAACACTGAAGCTTTCTTT. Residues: CASSLAQTNTEAFF.